The sequence of this T cell receptor beta chain was determined in a study of blood T cell repertoires in COVID-19. Looking at the study overall: Samples came from the United States, Italy and Spain, spanning acute and convalescent COVID-19. PBMCs, B-cell-depleted T cells, or T cells were the source of the cDNA or gDNA that made up the material.

Original data processing: The authors estimated nucleated cell counts from reference gene primer amplification. Produced via immunoSEQ multiplex PCR; TCRdb's table is partial and in-frame only. V, J and clone size reflect that table, while D and trimming were determined from the DNA. This sample carries fewer than 400,000 clones, approximately 91% of them seen once, and the ten largest clones take around 3.9%. V trimming: 2 bases; J trimming: 7 bases; junction bases outside the gene matches: 4. The length of the CDR3 is 13 residues. CDR1 and CDR2 (germline): SGHDT, YYEEEE. Each participant's cohort was designated according to participant-reported clinical history.

The chain has TRBV5-6 and TRBJ1-1; 8 nucleotides line up with TRBD1. This sequence was found in a woman aged 25 to 39 who had been exposed to COVID-19. Sequencing was performed on PBMCs or T cells enriched from blood (not recorded which). The CDR3 DNA reads TGTGCCAGCAGCTTTCAGGGGGCGGGTGAAGCTTTCTTT. This sequence encodes CASSFQGAGEAFF.